This is a list of T cell receptor beta chains from one sample in a study of cytomegalovirus exposure and HLA in healthy donors. Using immunoSEQ multiplex PCR, the repertoire was profiled, and TCRdb retains in-frame clones only, with some absent. This table holds 95,000 to 110,000 clones, more than 65% found once. The specimen sequenced was PBMCs. These receptors all come from a man under 40 in good health and CMV-seronegative. CDR3s include the opening cysteine and the closing phenylalanine or tryptophan. Fields, in order: J gene, V gene, clone size, CDR3 length, D gene, CDR3 DNA, CDR3 protein. A D gene is named only where the DNA matches it firmly. The size field is filled for only some rows; it gives once, few, many or a size class.

TRBJ2-1 TRBV30 - 12 TRBD2 TGTGCCTGGAGTACTAGCGTAAATGAGCAGTTCTTC CAWSTSVNEQFF
TRBJ1-5 TRBV19 - 13 - TGTGCCAGCCAAACCAGGGGCAATCAGCCCCAGCATTTT CASQTRGNQPQHF
TRBJ2-7 TRBV6-5 once 13 - TGTGCCAGCAGTCGCGGACACCCCTACGAGCAGTACTTC CASSRGHPYEQYF
TRBJ2-1 TRBV10-1 - 14 TRBD2 TGCGCCAGCAGTGAGTCCGGGACTAGCAATGAGCAGTTCTTC CASSESGTSNEQFF
TRBJ2-7 TRBV7-9 - 15 TRBD1 TGTGCCAGCAGCCCCCGGGACAGCAGCTCCTACGAGCAGTACTTC CASSPRDSSSYEQYF
TRBJ1-6 TRBV6-1 - 15 - TGTGCCAGCGTGAACAGTTACCTACTTAATTCACCCCTCCACTTT CASVNSYLLNSPLHF
TRBJ1-1 TRBV7-9 - 10 - TGTGCCAGCAGCTTACTTGAAGCTTTCTTT CASSLLEAFF
TRBJ2-1 TRBV11-2 - 18 - TGTGCCAGCAGCCAGCCGGCGGGGATGGCTAGTCCTTACAATGAGCAGTTCTTC CASSQPAGMASPYNEQFF
TRBJ2-7 TRBV6-5 - 14 TRBD2 TGTGCCAGCAGTACGCTAGCGGGCTCCTACGAGCAGTACTTC CASSTLAGSYEQYF
TRBJ2-7 TRBV5-4 - 15 TRBD1 TGTGCCAGCAGCTCCCCGGGCAGGGGGAGCTACGAGCAGTACTTC CASSSPGRGSYEQYF
TRBJ1-2 TRBV2 - 13 - TGTGCCAGCCGGCAGGGCAACCAAGGTGGCTACACCTTC CASRQGNQGGYTF